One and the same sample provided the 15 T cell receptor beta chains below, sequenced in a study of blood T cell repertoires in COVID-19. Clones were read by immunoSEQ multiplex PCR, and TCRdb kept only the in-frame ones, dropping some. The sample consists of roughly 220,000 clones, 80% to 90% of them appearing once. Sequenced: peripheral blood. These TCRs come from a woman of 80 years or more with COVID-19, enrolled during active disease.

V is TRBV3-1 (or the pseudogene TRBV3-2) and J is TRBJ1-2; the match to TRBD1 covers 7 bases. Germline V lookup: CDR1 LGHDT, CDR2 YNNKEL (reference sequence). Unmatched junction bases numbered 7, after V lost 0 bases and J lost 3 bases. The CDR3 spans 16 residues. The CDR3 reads CASSQDSGGGDYGYTF. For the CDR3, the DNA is TGTGCCAGCAGCCAAGATTCTGGAGGGGGCGACTATGGCTACACCTTC.

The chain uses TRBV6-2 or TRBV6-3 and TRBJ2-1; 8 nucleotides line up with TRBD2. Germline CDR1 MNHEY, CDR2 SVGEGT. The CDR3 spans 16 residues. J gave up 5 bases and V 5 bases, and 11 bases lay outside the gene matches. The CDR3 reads CASSGKLAGRNNEQFF. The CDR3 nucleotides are TGTGCCAGCAGTGGGAAATTAGCGGGACGGAACAATGAGCAGTTCTTC.

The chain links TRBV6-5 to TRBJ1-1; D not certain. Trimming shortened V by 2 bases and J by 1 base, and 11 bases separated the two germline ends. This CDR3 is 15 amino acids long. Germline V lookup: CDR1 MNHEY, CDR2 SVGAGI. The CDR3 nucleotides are TGTGCCAGCAGTTACGGGGTAAGCGGGAACACTGAAGCTTTCTTT. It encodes CASSYGVSGNTEAFF.

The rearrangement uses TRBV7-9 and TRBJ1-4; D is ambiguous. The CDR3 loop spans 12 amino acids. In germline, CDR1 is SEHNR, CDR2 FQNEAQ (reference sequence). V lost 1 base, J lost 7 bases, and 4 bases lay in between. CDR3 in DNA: TGTGCCAGCAGCTTAGGTCGTGAAAAACTGTTTTTT. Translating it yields CASSLGREKLFF.

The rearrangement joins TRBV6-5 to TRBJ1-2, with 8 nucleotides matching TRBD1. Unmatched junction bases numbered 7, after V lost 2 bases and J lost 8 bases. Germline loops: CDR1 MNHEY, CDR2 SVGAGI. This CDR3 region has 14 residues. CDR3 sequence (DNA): TGTGCCAGCAGTTACACCGGGACAGGCCGGGGCTACACCTTC. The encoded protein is CASSYTGTGRGYTF.

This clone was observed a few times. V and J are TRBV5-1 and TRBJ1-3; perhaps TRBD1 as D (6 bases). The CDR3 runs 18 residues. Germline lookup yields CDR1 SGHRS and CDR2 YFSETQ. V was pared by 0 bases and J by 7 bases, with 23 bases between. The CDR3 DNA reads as TGCGCCAGCAGCTTGGTCCAAAGGACAGACGCAGAGTGGAACACCATATATTTT. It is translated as CASSLVQRTDAEWNTIYF. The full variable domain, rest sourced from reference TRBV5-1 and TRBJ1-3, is KAGVTQTPRYLIKTRGQQVTLSCSPISGHRSVSWYQQTPGQGLQFLFEYFSETQRNKGNFPGRFSGRQFSNSRSEMNVSTLELGDSALYLCASSLVQRTDAEWNTIYFGEGSWLTVV.

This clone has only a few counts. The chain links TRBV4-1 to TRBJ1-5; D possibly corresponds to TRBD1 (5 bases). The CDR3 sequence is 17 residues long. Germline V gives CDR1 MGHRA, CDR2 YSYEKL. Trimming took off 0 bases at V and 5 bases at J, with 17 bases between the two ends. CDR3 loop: CASSQDRQGSTHQPQHF. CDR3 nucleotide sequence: TGCGCCAGCAGCCAAGATCGCCAGGGATCTACTCATCAGCCCCAGCATTTT.

The CDR3 DNA reads TGTGCCAGCAGCCGATTTCGGGCACCCACAGTGATAAAGGGGGATGGCTACACCTTC. It yields the protein CASSRFRAPTVIKGDGYTF. The rearrangement joins TRBV2 to TRBJ1-2; D is perhaps TRBD1 (6 bases). Trimming took 6 bases from V and 6 from J, leaving 32 bases between them. Looked up from germline, CDR1 is SNHLY and CDR2 is FYNNEI. The CDR3 sequence is 19 residues long.

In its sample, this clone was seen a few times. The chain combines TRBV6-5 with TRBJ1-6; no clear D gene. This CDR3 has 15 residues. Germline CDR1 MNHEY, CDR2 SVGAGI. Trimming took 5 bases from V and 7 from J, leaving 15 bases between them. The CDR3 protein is CASSTGLNLNSPLHF. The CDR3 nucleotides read TGTGCCAGCAGTACCGGACTGAACTTAAATTCACCCCTCCACTTT.

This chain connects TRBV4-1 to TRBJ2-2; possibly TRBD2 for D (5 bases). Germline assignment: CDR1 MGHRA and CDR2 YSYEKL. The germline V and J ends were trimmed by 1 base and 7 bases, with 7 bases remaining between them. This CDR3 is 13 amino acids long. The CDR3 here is CASSQAGSGELFF. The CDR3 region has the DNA TGCGCCAGCAGCCAAGCGGGGAGCGGGGAGCTGTTTTTT.

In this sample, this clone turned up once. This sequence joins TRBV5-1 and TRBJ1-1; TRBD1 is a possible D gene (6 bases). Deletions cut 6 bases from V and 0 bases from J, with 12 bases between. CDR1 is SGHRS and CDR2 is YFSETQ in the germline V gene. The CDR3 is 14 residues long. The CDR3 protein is CASTSTGLNTEAFF. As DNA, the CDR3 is TGCGCCAGCACCTCGACAGGACTGAACACTGAAGCTTTCTTT.

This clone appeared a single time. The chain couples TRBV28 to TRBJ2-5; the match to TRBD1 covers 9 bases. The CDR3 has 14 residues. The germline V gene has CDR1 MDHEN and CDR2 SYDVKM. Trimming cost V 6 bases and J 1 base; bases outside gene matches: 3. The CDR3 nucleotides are TGTGCCAGCAGCCGGACAGGGGTCCAAGAGACCCAGTACTTC. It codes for CASSRTGVQETQYF.

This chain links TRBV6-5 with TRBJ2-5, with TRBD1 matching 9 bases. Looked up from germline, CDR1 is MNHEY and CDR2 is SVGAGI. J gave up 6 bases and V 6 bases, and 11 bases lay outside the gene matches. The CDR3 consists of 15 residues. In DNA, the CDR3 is TGTGCCAGCAGCCGGACAGGGGCCGGGTGGAAGACCCAGTACTTC. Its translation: CASSRTGAGWKTQYF.

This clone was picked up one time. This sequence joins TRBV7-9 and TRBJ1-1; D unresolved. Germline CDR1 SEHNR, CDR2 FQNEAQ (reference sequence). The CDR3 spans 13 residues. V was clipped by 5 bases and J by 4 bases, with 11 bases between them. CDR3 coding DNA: TGTGCCAGCAGCCCCCGGCGGGTCACTGAAGCTTTCTTT. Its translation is CASSPRRVTEAFF.

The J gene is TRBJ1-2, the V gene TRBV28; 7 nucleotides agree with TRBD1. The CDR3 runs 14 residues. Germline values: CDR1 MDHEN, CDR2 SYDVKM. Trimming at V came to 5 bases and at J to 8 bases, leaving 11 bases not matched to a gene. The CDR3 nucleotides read TGTGCCAGCAGTACAGGGGCGGGAGGTCGGGGCTACACCTTC. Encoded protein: CASSTGAGGRGYTF.